The T cell receptor beta chain under discussion was sequenced for a study of identical twins. Overall study findings and caveats: Among monozygotic twins, out-of-frame TCR alpha sharing exceeded what models predicted. Insertions ran lower in abundant cord blood beta clonotypes, though not in memory repertoires.

The CDR3 is made up of 14 amino acids. V was pared by 1 base and J by 4 bases, with 10 bases between. For this clonotype: Its antigen is currently unknown.

Template switching introduced a universal primer site, and the cDNA bore unique molecular identifiers. TCRdb passed the 5' RACE reads through MiXCR, listing each CDR3 protein once. The sample holds about 890,000 distinct CDR3 sequences, 9% to 15% seen once. This sample also appeared in a second study, on yellow fever vaccine responses in identical twins. That work adds: Twins' vaccine T cell responses reportedly seemed partly convergent and partly personalized.

The gene calls are TRBV12-3 or TRBV12-4 and TRBJ2-5, with D hard to call. The receptor comes from a woman younger than 30 in good health. Material: PBMCs. The CDR3 region is CASSLGVNGETQYF. CDR3 nucleotides: TGTGCCAGCAGTTTAGGAGTCAACGGAGAGACCCAGTACTTC.